This T cell receptor beta chain was profiled in a study of cytomegalovirus exposure and HLA in healthy donors. The overall study: The 120 or so validation repertoires, a later analysis reported, used the same platform as the 550 to 800 first-cohort repertoires. Points from the study as a whole: Reports indicated that the classifier achieved high specificity and sensitivity in diagnosing cytomegalovirus status.

Method: immunoSEQ multiplex PCR; TCRdb's copy keeps in-frame clones and lacks some. The table has more than 45,000 clones, roughly nine tenths seen once. Points on this clone: The antigen remains unidentified.

Per germline, CDR1 SGHRS and CDR2 YFSETQ. The CDR3 contains 16 residues. V was pared by 2 bases and J by 0 bases, with 14 bases between. The chain couples TRBV5-1 to TRBJ1-1; D is undetermined. The receptor was isolated from a woman aged 18 to 35 in good health and CMV-seronegative. The specimen sequenced was PBMCs. CDR3 nucleotides: TGCGCCAGCAGCTTTGCGGGGTATGGAGTGAACACTGAAGCTTTCTTT. Protein product: CASSFAGYGVNTEAFF.